This T cell receptor (beta chain) was retrieved from a study of shared clonotypes between healthy human individuals. In the study overall: Researchers assigned three CD4 naive, three CD4 memory, two CD8 naive and one CD8 memory plate to each donor. Points from the study as a whole: Genetic and exposure-history diversity was limited by the few donors.

This clone occurred once. Its antigen is unidentified. Profiling relied on immunoSEQ multiplex PCR, and the TCRdb table lists in-frame clones only, not all of them. The sample yields roughly 2.4 million clones, roughly 95% seen once. The CDR3 is made up of 16 amino acids. J lost 6 bases, V lost 0 bases, and 5 bases had no gene match. Germline assignment: CDR1 SGHNT and CDR2 YYREEE (reference sequence). Sequences were obtained from naive CD4+ T cells sorted from blood. Subset noted: CD45RA+ positively selected. This chain joins TRBV5-4 and TRBJ2-2; 10 nucleotides match TRBD2. This receptor was identified in a man younger than 35 in good health. For the CDR3, the DNA is TGTGCCAGCAGCTTGGGAAGCGGGGGGGCCGCCGGGGAGCTGTTTTTT. Translation gives CASSLGSGGAAGELFF. Supplemented by reference TRBV5-4 and TRBJ2-2, the full variable domain reads ETGVTQSPTHLIKTRGQQVTLRCSSQSGHNTVSWYQQALGQGPQFIFQYYREEENGRGNFPPRFSGLQFPNYSSELNVNALELDDSALYLCASSLGSGGAAGELFFGEGSRLTVL.